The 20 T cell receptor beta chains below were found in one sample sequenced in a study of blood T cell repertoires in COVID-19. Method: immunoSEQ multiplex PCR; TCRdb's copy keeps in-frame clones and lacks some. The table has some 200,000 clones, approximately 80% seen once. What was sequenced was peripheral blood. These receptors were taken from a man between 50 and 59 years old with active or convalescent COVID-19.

The CDR3 region has the DNA TGTGCCAGCACCCTTGAATGGGGGCTAGGGTACAATGAGCAGTTCTTC. Translation: CASTLEWGLGYNEQFF. The V gene is TRBV5-4, the J gene TRBJ2-1, with D possibly being TRBD1 (6 bases). Trimming removed 6 bases at V and 4 bases at J, with 20 bases between. Germline-derived CDR1 and CDR2 are SGHNT and YYREEE (reference sequence). This CDR3 spans 16 amino acids.

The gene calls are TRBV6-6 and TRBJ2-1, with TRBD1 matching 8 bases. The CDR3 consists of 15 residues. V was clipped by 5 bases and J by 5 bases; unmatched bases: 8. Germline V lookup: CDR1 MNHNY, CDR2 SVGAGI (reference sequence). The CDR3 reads CASSAGRGQDNEQFF. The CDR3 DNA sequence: TGTGCCAGCAGTGCCGGCAGGGGGCAGGACAATGAGCAGTTCTTC.

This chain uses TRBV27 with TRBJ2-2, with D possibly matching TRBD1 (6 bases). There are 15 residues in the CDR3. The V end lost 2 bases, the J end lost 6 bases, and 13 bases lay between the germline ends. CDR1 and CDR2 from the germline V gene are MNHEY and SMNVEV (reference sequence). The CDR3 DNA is TGTGCCAGCAGTTTAAGACAGGTTTTGGCCGGGGAGCTGTTTTTT. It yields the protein CASSLRQVLAGELFF.

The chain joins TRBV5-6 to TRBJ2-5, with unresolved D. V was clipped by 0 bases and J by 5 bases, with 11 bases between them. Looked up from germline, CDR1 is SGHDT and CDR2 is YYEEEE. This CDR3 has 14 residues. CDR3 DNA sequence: TGTGCCAGCAGCTTGGCCTCCGCCGGGGAGACCCAGTACTTC. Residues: CASSLASAGETQYF.

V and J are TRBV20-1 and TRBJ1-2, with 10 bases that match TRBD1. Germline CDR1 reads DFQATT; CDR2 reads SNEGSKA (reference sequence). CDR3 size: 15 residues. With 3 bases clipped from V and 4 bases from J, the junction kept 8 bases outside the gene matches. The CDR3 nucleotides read TGCAGTGCTAGTGGGGGACAGGGGTATATCTATGGCTACACCTTC. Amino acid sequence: CSASGGQGYIYGYTF.

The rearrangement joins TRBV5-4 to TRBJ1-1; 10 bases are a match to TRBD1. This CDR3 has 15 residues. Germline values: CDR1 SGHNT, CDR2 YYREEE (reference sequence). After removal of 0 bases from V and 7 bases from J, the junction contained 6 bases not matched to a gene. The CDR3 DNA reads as TGTGCCAGCAGCTTGGACCGACAGGGGGCAGGTGAAGCTTTCTTT. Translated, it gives CASSLDRQGAGEAFF.

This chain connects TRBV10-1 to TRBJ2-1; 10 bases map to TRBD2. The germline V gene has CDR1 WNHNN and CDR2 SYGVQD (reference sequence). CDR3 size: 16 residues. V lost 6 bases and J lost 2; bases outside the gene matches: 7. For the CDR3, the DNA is TGCGCCAGCAGAACCTATCTAGCGGGGGCCTACAATGAGCAGTTCTTC. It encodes CASRTYLAGAYNEQFF.

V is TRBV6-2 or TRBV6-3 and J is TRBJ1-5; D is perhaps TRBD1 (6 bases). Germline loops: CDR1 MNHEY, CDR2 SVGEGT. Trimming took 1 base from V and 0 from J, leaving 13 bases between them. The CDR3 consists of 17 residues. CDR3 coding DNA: TGTGCCAGCAGTTACTTGGGCAGGGGACATAGCAATCAGCCCCAGCATTTT. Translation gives CASSYLGRGHSNQPQHF.

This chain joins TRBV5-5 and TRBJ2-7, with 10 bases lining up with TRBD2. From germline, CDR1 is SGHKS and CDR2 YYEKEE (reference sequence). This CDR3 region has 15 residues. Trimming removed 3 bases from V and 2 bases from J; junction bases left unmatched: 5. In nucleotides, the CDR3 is TGTGCCAGCAGCTGGGGACTAGCGTTTACCTACGAGCAGTACTTC. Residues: CASSWGLAFTYEQYF. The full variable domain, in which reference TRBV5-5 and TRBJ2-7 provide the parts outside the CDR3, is DAGVTQSPTHLIKTRGQQVTLRCSPISGHKSVSWYQQVLGQGPQFIFQYYEKEERGRGNFPDRFSARQFPNYSSELNVNALLLGDSALYLCASSWGLAFTYEQYFGPGTRLTVT.

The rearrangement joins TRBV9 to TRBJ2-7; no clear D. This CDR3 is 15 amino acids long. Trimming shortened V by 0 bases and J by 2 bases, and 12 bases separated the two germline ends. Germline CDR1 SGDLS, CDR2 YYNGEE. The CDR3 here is CASSVGLRAPYEQYF. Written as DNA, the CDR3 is TGTGCCAGCAGCGTAGGTCTCAGAGCGCCCTACGAGCAGTACTTC.

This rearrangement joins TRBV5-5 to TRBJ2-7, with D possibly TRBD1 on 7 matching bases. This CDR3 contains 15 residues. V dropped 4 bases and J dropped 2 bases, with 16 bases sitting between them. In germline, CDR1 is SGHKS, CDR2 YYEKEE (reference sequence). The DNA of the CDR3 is TGTGCCAGCAGCCCTAGAGGAGGGGGCCCCTACGAGCAGTACTTC. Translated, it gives CASSPRGGGPYEQYF.

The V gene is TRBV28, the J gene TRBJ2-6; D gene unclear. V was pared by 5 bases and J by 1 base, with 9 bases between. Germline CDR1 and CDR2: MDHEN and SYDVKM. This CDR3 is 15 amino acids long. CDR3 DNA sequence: TGTGCCAGCAGTCCCCCCGGGTCTGGGGCCAACGTCCTGACTTTC. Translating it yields CASSPPGSGANVLTF.

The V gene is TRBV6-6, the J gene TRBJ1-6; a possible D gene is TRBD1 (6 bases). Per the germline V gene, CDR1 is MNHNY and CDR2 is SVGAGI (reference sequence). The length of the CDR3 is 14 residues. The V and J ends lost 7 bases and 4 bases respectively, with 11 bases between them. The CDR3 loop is CASTLQGYNSPLHF. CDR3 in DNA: TGTGCCAGCACCTTACAGGGTTATAATTCACCCCTCCACTTT.

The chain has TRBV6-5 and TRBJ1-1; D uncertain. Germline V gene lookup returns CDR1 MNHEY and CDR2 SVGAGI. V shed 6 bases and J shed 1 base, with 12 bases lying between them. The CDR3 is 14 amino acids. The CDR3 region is CASRPRQANTEAFF. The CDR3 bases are TGTGCCAGCAGGCCCCGGCAGGCGAACACTGAAGCTTTCTTT.

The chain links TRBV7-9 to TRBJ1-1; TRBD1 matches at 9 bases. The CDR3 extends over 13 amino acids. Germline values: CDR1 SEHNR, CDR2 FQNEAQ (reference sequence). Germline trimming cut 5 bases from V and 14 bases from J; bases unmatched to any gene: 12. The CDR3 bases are TGTGCCAGCAGCCCCCCGGCCAGAACAGGGGGCTTCTTT. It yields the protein CASSPPARTGGFF. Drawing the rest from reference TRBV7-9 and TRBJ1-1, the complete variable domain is DTGVSQNPRHKITKRGQNVTFRCDPISEHNRLYWYRQTLGQGPEFLTYFQNEAQLEKSRLLSDRFSAERPKGSFSTLEIQRTEQGDSAMYLCASSPPARTGGFFGQGTRLTVV.

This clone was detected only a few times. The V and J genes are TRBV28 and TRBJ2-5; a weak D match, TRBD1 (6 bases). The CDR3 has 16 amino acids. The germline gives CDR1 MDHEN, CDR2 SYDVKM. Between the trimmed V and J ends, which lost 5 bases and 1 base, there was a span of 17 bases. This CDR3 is CASSQPGQSLQETQYF. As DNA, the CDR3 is TGTGCCAGCAGTCAACCGGGACAATCCCTCCAAGAGACCCAGTACTTC. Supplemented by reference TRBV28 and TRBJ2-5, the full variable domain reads DVKVTQSSRYLVKRTGEKVFLECVQDMDHENMFWYRQDPGLGLRLIYFSYDVKMKEKGDIPEGYSVSREKKERFSLILESASTNQTSMYLCASSQPGQSLQETQYFGPGTRLLVL.

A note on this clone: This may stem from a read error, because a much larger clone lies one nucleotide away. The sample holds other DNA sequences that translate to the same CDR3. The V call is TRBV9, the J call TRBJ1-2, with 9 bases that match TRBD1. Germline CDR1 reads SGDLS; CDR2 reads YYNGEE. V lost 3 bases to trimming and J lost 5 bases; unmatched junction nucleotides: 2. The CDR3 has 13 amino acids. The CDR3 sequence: CASSAGTGYGYTF. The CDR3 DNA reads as TGTGCCAGCAGCGCCGGGACAGGGTATGGCTACACCTTC.

The CDR3 DNA reads as TGTGCCACCAGTGACCCCCGTACAGGGTCCACTGAAGCTTTCTTT. Translation: CATSDPRTGSTEAFF. The chain combines TRBV24-1 with TRBJ1-1, with D possibly TRBD1 on 6 matching bases. The CDR3 extends over 15 amino acids. Germline V CDR1 and CDR2: KGHDR, SFDVKD. Trimming took 4 bases from V and 4 from J, leaving 15 bases between them.

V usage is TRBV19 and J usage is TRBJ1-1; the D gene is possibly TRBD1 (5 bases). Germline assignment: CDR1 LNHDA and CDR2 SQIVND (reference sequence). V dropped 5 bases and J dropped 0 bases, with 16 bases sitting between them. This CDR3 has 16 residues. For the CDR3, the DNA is TGTGCCAGTAGTGGACACCTTAATCCCTTGAACACTGAAGCTTTCTTT. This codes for CASSGHLNPLNTEAFF.

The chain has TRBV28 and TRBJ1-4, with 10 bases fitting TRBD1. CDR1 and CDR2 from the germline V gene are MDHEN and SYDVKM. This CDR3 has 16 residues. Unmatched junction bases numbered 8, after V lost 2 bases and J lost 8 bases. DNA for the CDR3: TGTGCCAGCAGTTTACTAATAGGGACAGGGGAGGAAAAACTGTTTTTT. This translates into CASSLLIGTGEEKLFF.